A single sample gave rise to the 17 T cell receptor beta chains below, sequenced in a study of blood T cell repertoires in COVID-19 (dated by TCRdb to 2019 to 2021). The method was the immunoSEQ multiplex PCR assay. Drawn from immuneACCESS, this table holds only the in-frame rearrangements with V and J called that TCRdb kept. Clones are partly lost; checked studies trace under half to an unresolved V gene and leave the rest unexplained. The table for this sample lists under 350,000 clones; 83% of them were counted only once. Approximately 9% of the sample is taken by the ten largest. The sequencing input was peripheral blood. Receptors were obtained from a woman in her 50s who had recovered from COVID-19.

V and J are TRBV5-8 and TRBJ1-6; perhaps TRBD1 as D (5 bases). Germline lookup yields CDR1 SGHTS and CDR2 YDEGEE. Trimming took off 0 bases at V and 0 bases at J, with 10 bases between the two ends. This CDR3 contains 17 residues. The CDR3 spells CASSLGQGNSYNSPLHF. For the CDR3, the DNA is TGTGCCAGCAGCTTGGGTCAGGGTAACTCCTATAATTCACCCCTCCACTTT.

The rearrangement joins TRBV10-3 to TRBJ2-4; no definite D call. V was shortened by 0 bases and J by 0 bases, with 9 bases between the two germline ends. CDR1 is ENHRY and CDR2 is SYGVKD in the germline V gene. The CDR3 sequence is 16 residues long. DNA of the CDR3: TGTGCCATCAGTGAGTCGATAGCCATAGCCAAAAACATTCAGTACTTC. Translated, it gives CAISESIAIAKNIQYF.

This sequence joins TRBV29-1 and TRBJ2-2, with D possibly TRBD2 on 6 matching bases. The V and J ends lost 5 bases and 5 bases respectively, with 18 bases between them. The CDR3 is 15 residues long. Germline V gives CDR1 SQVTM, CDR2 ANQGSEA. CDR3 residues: CSVLGIGRGTGELFF. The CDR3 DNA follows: TGCAGCGTTTTAGGGATTGGGCGGGGTACCGGGGAGCTGTTTTTT.

The CDR3 DNA is TGTGCCAGCAGCACGGGACTAGCGGTCTACGAGCAGTACTTC. Protein product: CASSTGLAVYEQYF. The rearrangement uses TRBV5-4 and TRBJ2-7; 11 bases are a match to TRBD2. The CDR3 length is 14 residues. The J segment lost 3 bases and the V segment lost 4 bases, leaving 3 bases of the junction unmatched. Germline V lookup: CDR1 SGHNT, CDR2 YYREEE (reference sequence).

The CDR3 loop is CASVTGNTGELFF. CDR3 DNA sequence: TGCGCCAGCGTGACAGGAAACACCGGGGAGCTGTTTTTT. The V and J genes are TRBV5-1 and TRBJ2-2; perhaps TRBD1 as D (6 bases). CDR1 and CDR2 from the germline V gene are SGHRS and YFSETQ. CDR3 length: 13 amino acids. With 7 bases removed from V and 2 bases from J, the gap between germline ends came to 9 bases.

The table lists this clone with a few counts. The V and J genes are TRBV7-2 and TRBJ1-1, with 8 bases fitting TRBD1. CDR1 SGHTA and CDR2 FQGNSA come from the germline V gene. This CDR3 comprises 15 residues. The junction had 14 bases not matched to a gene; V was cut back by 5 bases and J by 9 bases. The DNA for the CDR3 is TGTGCCAGCAGCAATCCCACAGGGGGTCGGATGAAAGCTTTCTTT. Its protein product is CASSNPTGGRMKAFF.

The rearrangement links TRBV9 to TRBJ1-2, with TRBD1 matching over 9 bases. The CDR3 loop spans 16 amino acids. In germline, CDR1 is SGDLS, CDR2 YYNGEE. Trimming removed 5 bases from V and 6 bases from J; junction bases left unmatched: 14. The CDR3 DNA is TGTGCCAGCAGTATACCCAATAACAGGGGGCATCATGGCTACACCTTC. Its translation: CASSIPNNRGHHGYTF.

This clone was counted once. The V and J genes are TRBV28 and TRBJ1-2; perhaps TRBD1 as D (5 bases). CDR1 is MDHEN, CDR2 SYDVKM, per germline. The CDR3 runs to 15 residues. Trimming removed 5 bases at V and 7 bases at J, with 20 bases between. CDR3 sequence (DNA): TGTGCCAGCAGTACCCCAACCCAGGGCCCCCTTGGCTACACCTTC. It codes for CASSTPTQGPLGYTF.

The CDR3 bases are TGTGCCAGCAGCCAGGGACTAGCGACTAATGAGCAGTTCTTC. This encodes CASSQGLATNEQFF. The rearrangement links TRBV7-2 to TRBJ2-1; TRBD2 matches at 10 bases. V lost 5 bases and J lost 7; bases outside the gene matches: 5. Looked up from germline, CDR1 is SGHTA and CDR2 is FQGNSA. This CDR3 has 14 residues.

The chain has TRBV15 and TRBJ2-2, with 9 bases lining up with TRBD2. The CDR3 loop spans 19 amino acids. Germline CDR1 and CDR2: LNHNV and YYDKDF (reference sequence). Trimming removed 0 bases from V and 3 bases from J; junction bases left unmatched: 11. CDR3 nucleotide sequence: TGTGCCACCAGCAGAGATTCCGGCGGGGGGGCCGTGGACACCGGGGAGCTGTTTTTT. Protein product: CATSRDSGGGAVDTGELFF. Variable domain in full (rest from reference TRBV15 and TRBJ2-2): DAMVIQNPRYQVTQFGKPVTLSCSQTLNHNVMYWYQQKSSQAPKLLFHYYDKDFNNEADTPDNFQSRRPNTSFCFLDIRSPGLGDTAMYLCATSRDSGGGAVDTGELFFGEGSRLTVL.

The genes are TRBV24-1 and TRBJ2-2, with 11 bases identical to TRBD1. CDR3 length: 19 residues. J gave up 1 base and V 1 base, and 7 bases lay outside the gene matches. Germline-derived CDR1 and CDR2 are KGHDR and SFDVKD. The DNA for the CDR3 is TGTGCCACCAGTGATTTAGGGGACAGGGGGACCCTGAACACCGGGGAGCTGTTTTTT. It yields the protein CATSDLGDRGTLNTGELFF.

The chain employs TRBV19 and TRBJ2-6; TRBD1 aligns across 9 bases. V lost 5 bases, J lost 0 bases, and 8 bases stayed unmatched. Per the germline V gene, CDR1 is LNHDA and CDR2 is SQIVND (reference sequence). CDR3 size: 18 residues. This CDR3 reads CASSSPGQGDSGANVLTF. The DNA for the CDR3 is TGTGCCAGTAGTTCACCGGGACAGGGTGACTCTGGGGCCAACGTCCTGACTTTC.

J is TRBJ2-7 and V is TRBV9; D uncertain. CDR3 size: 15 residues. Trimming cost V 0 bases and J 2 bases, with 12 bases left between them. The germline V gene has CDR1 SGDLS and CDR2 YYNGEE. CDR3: CASSVGGQIPYEQYF. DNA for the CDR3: TGTGCCAGCAGCGTAGGTGGGCAGATCCCCTACGAGCAGTACTTC.

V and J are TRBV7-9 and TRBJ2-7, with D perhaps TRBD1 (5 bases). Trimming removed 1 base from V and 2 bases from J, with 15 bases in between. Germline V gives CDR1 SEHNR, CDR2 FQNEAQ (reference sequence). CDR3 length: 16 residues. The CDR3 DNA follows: TGTGCCAGCAGCTTAGGGGCAGGGCGAACAACCTACGAGCAGTACTTC. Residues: CASSLGAGRTTYEQYF.

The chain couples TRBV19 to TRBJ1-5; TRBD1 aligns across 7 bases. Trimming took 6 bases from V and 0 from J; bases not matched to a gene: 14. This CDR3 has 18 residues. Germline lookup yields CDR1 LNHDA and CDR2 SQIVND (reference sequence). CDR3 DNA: TGTGCCAGTAGGGGGTTACCGGGACAGAGGATTAGCAATCAGCCCCAGCATTTT. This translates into CASRGLPGQRISNQPQHF.

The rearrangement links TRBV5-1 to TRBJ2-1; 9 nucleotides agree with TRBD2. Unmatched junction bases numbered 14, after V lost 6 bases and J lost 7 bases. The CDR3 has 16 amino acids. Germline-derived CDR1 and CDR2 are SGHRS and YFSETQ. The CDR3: CASTLVWASGMNEQFF. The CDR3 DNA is TGCGCCAGCACTCTCGTTTGGGCTAGCGGGATGAATGAGCAGTTCTTC. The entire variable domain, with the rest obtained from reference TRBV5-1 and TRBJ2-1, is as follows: KAGVTQTPRYLIKTRGQQVTLSCSPISGHRSVSWYQQTPGQGLQFLFEYFSETQRNKGNFPGRFSGRQFSNSRSEMNVSTLELGDSALYLCASTLVWASGMNEQFFGPGTRLTVL.

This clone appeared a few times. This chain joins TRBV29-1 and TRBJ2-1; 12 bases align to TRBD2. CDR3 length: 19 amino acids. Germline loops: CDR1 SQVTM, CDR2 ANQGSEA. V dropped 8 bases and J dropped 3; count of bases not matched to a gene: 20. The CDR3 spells CSFSGLFRLAGGVYNEQFF. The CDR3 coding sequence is TGCAGCTTCTCCGGATTGTTCCGCCTAGCGGGAGGGGTCTACAATGAGCAGTTCTTC.